This T cell receptor beta chain stems from a study of T cell repertoires in breast cancer. Whole-study context: Most of the 20 or so tumors had ER+/PR+ status.

Unpaired genes were suppressed by blocking oligonucleotides during a second nested PCR. One entry per CDR3 protein results from TCRdb running MiXCR on the emulsion pairing reads. The sample includes around 500 distinct CDR3 sequences, roughly 28% of them seen just once. Study results and limitations: TRBV7 predominance in shared TCRs may reflect tumor recognition or mispriming. Tumor-involved sentinel lymph nodes shared about fourfold more TCRs with matched tumors than tumor-free nodes (7.7% versus 2%). Possibly tumor-specific: roughly 18 TCR pairs in seven or more tumors, rare in control blood.

Primers covering all TCR V genes were used in emulsion RT-PCR on CD8+ T cells. Germline lookup yields CDR1 SGHVS and CDR2 FNYEAQ. This CDR3 comprises 15 residues. V shed 6 bases and J shed 0 bases, with 13 bases lying between them. This clonotype rates as medium-sized (0.01 to 0.1%). Its antigen is unknown. The TCR comes from a pool of human donors with breast cancer or a healthy control (not recorded which). The gene calls are TRBV7-6 and TRBJ2-3, with D tentatively TRBD2 (5 bases). Source material: CD8+ T cells. The DNA for the CDR3 is TGTGCCAGCAGGGGAGATAAAGGTAGCACAGATACGCAGTATTTT. This sequence encodes CASRGDKGSTDTQYF.